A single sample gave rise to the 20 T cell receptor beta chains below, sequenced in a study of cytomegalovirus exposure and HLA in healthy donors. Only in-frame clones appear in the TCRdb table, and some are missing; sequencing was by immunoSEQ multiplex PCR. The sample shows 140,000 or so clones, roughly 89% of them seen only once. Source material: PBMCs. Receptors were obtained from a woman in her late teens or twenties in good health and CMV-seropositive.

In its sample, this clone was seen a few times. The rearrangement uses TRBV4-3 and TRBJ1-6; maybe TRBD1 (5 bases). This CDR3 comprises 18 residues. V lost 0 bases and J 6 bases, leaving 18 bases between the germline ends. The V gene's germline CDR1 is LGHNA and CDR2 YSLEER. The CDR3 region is CASSQDLSGTGANSPLHF. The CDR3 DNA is TGCGCCAGCAGCCAAGATCTTTCCGGGACTGGTGCTAATTCACCCCTCCACTTT.

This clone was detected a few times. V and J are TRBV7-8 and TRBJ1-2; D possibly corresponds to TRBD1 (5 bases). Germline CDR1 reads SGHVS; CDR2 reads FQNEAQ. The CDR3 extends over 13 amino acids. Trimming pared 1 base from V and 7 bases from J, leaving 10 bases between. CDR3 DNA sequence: TGTGCCAGCAGCTTAGGTCAGGGAGGTGGCTACACCTTC. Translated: CASSLGQGGGYTF. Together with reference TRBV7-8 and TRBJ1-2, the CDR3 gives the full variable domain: GAGVSQSPRYKVAKRGQDVALRCDPISGHVSLFWYQQALGQGPEFLTYFQNEAQLDKSGLPSDRFFAERPEGSVSTLKIQRTQQEDSAVYLCASSLGQGGGYTFGSGTRLTVV.

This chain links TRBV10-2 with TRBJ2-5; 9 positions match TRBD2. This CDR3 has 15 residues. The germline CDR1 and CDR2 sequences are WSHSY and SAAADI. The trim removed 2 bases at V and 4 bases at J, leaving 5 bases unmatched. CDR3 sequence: CASSEVTSGGETQYF. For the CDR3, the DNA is TGCGCCAGCAGTGAGGTGACTAGCGGTGGAGAGACCCAGTACTTC.

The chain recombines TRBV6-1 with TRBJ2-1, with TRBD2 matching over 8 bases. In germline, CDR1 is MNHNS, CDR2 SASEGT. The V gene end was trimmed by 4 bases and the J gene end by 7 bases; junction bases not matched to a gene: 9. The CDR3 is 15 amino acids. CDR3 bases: TGTGCCAGCAGTGGCGGGGGGCCTCTAACGAATGAGCAGTTCTTC. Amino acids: CASSGGGPLTNEQFF.

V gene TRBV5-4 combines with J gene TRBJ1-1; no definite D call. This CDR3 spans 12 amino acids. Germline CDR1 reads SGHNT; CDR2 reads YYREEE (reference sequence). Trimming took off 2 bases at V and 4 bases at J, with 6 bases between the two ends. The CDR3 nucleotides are TGTGCCAGCAGCTTCGGTAGCACTGAAGCTTTCTTT. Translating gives CASSFGSTEAFF.

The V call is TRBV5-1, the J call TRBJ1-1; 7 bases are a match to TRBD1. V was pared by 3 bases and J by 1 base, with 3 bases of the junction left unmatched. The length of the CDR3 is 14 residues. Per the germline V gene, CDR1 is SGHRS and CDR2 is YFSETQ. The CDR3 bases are TGCGCCAGCAGCTCTAGACAGGGGAACACTGAAGCTTTCTTT. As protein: CASSSRQGNTEAFF.

CDR3 region: CATSRDGGEEQYF. The CDR3 bases are TGTGCCACCAGCAGAGATGGAGGGGAAGAGCAGTACTTC. The chain employs TRBV15 and TRBJ2-7; D is possibly TRBD2 (6 bases). This CDR3 contains 13 residues. Trimming removed 0 bases at V and 7 bases at J, with 10 bases between. Looked up from germline, CDR1 is LNHNV and CDR2 is YYDKDF (reference sequence).

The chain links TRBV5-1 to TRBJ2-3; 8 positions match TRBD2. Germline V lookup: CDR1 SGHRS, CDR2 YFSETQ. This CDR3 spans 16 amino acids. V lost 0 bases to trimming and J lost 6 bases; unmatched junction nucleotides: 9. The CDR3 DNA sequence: TGCGCCAGCAGCTTGGCACCGGGACTAGAGTTGGATACGCAGTATTTT. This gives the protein CASSLAPGLELDTQYF.

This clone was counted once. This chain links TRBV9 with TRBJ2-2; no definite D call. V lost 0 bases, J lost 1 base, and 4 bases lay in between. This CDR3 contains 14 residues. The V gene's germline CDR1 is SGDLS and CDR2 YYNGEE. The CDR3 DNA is TGTGCCAGCAGCGTAGTCCAGAACACCGGGGAGCTGTTTTTT. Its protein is CASSVVQNTGELFF. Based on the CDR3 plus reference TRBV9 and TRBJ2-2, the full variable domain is DSGVTQTPKHLITATGQRVTLRCSPRSGDLSVYWYQQSLDQGLQFLIQYYNGEERAKGNILERFSAQQFPDLHSELNLSSLELGDSALYFCASSVVQNTGELFFGEGSRLTVL.

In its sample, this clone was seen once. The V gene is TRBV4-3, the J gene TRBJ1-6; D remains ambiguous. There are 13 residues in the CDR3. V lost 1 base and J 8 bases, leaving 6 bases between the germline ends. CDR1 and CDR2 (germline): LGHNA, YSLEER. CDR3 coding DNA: TGCGCCAGCAGCCAAGTTCGGGATTCACCCCTCCACTTT. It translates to CASSQVRDSPLHF.

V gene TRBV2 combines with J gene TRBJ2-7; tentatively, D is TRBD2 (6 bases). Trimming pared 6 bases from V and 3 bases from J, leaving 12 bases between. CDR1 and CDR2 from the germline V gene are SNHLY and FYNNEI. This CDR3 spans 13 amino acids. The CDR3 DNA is TGTGCCAGCAGGATGGAGGGGTACTACGAGCAGTACTTC. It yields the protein CASRMEGYYEQYF.

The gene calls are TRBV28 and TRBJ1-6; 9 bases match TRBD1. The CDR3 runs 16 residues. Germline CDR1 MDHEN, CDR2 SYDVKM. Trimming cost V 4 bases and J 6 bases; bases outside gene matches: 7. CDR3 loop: CASSSSQGARNSPLHF. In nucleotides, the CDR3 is TGTGCCAGCAGTTCCTCACAGGGGGCCCGTAATTCACCCCTCCACTTT.

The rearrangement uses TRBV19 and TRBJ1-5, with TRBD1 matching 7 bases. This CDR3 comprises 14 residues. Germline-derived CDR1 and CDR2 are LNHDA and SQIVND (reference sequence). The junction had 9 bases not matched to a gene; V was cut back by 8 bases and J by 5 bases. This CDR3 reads CASGRQGWYQPQHF. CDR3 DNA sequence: TGTGCCAGTGGTAGACAGGGCTGGTATCAGCCCCAGCATTTT. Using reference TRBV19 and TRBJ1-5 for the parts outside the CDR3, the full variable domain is DGGITQSPKYLFRKEGQNVTLSCEQNLNHDAMYWYRQDPGQGLRLIYYSQIVNDFQKGDIAEGYSVSREKKESFPLTVTSAQKNPTAFYLCASGRQGWYQPQHFGDGTRLSIL.

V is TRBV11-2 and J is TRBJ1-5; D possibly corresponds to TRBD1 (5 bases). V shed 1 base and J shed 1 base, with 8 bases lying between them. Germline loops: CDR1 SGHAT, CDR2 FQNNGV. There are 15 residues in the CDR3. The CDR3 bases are TGTGCCAGCAGCTTAGGTGGGGCGAGCAATCAGCCCCAGCATTTT. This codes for CASSLGGASNQPQHF.

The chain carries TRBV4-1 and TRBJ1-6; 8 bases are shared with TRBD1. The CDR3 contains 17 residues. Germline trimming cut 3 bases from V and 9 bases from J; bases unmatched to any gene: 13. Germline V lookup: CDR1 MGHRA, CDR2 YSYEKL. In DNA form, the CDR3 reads TGCGCCAGCAGCCAGGAGATTCCAGGGGGCGTCGGTTCACCCCTCCACTTT. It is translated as CASSQEIPGGVGSPLHF.

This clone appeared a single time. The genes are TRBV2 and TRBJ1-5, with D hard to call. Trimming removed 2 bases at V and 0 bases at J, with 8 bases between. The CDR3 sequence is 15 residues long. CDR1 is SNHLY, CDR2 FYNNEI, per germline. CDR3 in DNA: TGTGCCAGCAGTGAAAACACCCTTAGCAATCAGCCCCAGCATTTT. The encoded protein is CASSENTLSNQPQHF. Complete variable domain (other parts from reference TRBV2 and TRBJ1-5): EPEVTQTPSHQVTQMGQEVILRCVPISNHLYFYWYRQILGQKVEFLVSFYNNEISEKSEIFDDQFSVERPDGSNFTLKIRSTKLEDSAMYFCASSENTLSNQPQHFGDGTRLSIL.

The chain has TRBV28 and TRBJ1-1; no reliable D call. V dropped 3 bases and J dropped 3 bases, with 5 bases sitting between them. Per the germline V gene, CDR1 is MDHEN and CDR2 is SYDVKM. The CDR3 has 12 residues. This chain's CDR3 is CASSFGDTEAFF. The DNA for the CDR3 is TGTGCCAGCAGTTTCGGGGACACTGAAGCTTTCTTT.

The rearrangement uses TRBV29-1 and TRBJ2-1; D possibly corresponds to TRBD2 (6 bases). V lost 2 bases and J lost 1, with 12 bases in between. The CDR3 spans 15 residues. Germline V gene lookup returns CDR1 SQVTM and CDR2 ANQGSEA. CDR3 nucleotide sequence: TGCAGCGTTGAATTGGGTGGGGGGTCCTACAATGAGCAGTTCTTC. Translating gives CSVELGGGSYNEQFF.

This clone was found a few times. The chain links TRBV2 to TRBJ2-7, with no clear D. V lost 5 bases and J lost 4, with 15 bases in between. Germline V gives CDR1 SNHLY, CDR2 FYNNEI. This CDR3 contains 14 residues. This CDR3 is CASSFPTEPYEQYF. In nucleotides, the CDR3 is TGTGCCAGCAGTTTCCCTACCGAACCGTACGAGCAGTACTTC. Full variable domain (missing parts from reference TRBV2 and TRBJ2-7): EPEVTQTPSHQVTQMGQEVILRCVPISNHLYFYWYRQILGQKVEFLVSFYNNEISEKSEIFDDQFSVERPDGSNFTLKIRSTKLEDSAMYFCASSFPTEPYEQYFGPGTRLTVT.

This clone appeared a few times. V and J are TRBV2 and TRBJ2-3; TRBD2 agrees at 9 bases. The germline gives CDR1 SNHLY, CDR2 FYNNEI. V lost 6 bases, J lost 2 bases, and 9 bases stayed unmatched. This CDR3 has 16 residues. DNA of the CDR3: TGTGCCAGCAGCCCCCCAGGCGGGGGGGCCACAGATACGCAGTATTTT. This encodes CASSPPGGGATDTQYF.